This T cell receptor (beta chain) is drawn from a study of T cell repertoires in cytomegalovirus infection. Study-wide background: CMV infection and matching HLA type were both indicated by public TCR beta signatures. Study-wide results and limits: Dominating the ex vivo response were HLA-C-restricted CMV-specific TCR beta clonotypes. Cumulated frequencies of public TCR beta families served to identify carriers of CMV plus the relevant HLA.

This clonotype was detected ten times or more. What it binds is not known. The germline gives CDR1 SGHVS, CDR2 FNYEAQ. This CDR3 region has 14 residues. V was clipped by 8 bases and J by 0 bases, with 10 bases between them. TCRdb fed the reads into MiXCR, producing one record per CDR3 protein. The table records nearly 450,000 distinct CDR3 sequences, roughly 30% of them present only once. The source is a human donor in good health (CMV status not recorded). Some clones in this sample may be carry-over from other donors' samples. The chain has TRBV7-6 and TRBJ2-2; a possible D gene is TRBD1 (6 bases). Sequencing used PBMCs. The CDR3 here is CASSGTTNTGELFF. In nucleotides, the CDR3 is TGTGCCAGCTCCGGGACAACGAACACCGGGGAGCTGTTTTTT.